The table lists the clone carrying this TCR delta chain with a few counts. This likely traces to a read error, being one base from a far larger clone. The same CDR3 arises from other DNA sequences in this sample as well. Gammadelta T cells were flow-sorted from PBMC into Vgamma9/Vdelta2+ and Vdelta2-negative populations for bulk analysis. This entry is derived from a study of γδ T cells in repeated Plasmodium falciparum infection. TCRdb re-called the multiplex PCR reads with CATT. This table holds tens of thousands of delta-chain clones, 1.5% to 2% found once. The ends were cut back, 2 bases at V and 11 bases at J, with 33 bases in the middle. The CDR3 length is 19 residues. Germline CDR1 and CDR2: TSWWSYY and QGS.

The receptor was derived from a pool of human donors (malaria-infected and uninfected, not separated). The V and J genes are TRDV1 and TRDJ1, with TRDD3 as a possible D gene (7 bases). The sample comprised gamma-delta T cells from blood. The CDR3 sequence is CALGEEVLRAWGLEVKLIF. CDR3 nucleotides: TGTGCTCTTGGGGAAGAAGTCCTACGGGCCTGGGGGCTTGAAGTTAAGCTCATCTTT.